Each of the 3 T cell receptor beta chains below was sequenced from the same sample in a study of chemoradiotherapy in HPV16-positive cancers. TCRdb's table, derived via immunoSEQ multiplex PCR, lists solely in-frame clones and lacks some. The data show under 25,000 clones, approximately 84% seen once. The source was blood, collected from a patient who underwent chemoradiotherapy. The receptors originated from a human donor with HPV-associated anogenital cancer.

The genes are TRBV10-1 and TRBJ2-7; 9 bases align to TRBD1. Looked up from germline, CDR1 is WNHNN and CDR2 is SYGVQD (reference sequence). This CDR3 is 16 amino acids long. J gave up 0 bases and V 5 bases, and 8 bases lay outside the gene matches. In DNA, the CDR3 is TGCGCCAGCAGTAACCCGGGACAGGGACACTCCTACGAGCAGTACTTC. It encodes CASSNPGQGHSYEQYF.

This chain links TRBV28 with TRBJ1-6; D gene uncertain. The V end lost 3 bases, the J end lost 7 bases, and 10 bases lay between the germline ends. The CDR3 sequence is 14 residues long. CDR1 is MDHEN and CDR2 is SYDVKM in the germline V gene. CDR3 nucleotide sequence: TGTGCCAGCAGTTTTGTAACACGGAATTCACCCCTCCACTTT. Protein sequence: CASSFVTRNSPLHF.

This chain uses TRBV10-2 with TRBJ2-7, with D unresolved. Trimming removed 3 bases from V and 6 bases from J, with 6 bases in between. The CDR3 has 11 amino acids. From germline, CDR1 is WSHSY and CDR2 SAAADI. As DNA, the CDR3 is TGCGCCAGCAGTGAAGGCCTCGAGCAGTACTTC. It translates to CASSEGLEQYF.